The subject of this entry is one T cell receptor (beta chain). This CDR3 comprises 13 residues. Trimming at V came to 6 bases and at J to 6 bases, leaving 8 bases not matched to a gene. Germline lookup yields CDR1 MNHNS and CDR2 SASEGT. RNA transcripts were the template for amplifying TCR beta CDR3 regions. The HTBI primer set drove a first-round RT-PCR of the TCR CDR3. Each CDR3 protein is one row after TCRdb ran MiXCR on the multiplex PCR reads. Among 410,000 or so distinct CDR3 sequences listed, over 12% were seen once. This entry comes from a study of T cells in Graves' hyperthyroidism and ophthalmopathy.

The specimen was blood. V usage is TRBV6-1 and J usage is TRBJ2-7, with 7 bases that match TRBD1. The sequence was obtained from a man in his late teens or twenties with Graves' ophthalmopathy. CDR3 in DNA: TGTGCCAGCAGCCGGGACAGACGGGGCGAGCAGTACTTC. Protein product: CASSRDRRGEQYF.